This T cell receptor (beta chain) was found in a study of blood T cell repertoires in COVID-19. Study-wide context: Both acute and convalescent COVID-19 samples were obtained from the United States, Italy and Spain. Sources were T cells, B-cell-depleted T cells, or PBMCs; the material itself was cDNA or gDNA.

Trimming removed 4 bases at V and 4 bases at J, with 11 bases between. CDR3 length: 13 residues. Per germline, CDR1 SGHTS and CDR2 YDEGEE. Authors' analysis steps: Amplifying reference gene primers gave estimates of nucleated cell counts. The table came from immunoSEQ multiplex PCR; TCRdb's copy has only in-frame clones and leaves some out. The V and J calls and the clone size are those of that table, but D and trimming were determined from the DNA. The sample has roughly 92,000 clones, 90% seen once. This clone was seen only a few times. The chain carries TRBV5-8 and TRBJ1-1, with a possible D match to TRBD1 (5 bases). Input material: peripheral blood. The sequence was collected from an elderly woman with active or convalescent COVID-19. CDR3 sequence reads: CASSRGGSTEAFF. In DNA, the CDR3 is TGTGCCAGCAGCCGGGGGGGGAGCACTGAAGCTTTCTTT.